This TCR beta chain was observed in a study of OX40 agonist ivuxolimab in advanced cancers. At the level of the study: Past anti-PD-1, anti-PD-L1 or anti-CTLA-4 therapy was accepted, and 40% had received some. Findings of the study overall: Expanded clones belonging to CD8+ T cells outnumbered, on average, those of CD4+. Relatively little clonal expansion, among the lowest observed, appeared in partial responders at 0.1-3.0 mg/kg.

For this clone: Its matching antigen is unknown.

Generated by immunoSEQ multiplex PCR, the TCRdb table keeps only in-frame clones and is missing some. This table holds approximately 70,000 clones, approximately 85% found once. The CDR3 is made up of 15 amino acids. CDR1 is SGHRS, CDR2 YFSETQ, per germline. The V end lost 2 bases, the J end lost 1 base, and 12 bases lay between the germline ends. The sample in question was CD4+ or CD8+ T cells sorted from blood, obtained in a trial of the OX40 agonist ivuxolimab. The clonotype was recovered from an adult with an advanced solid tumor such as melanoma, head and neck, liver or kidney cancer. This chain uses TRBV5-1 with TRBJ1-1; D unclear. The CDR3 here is CASSFPDNPNTEAFF. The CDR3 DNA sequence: TGCGCCAGCAGCTTTCCCGACAATCCGAACACTGAAGCTTTCTTT.